This passage covers 29 T cell receptor beta chains from one sample sequenced in a study of T cell repertoires in cytomegalovirus infection. TCRdb ran MiXCR on the reads and lists one entry per CDR3 protein. The data hold 300,000 to 450,000 distinct CDR3 sequences, with 15% to 20% observed a single time. Input material: PBMCs. These receptors all stem from a human donor in good health (CMV status not recorded). Some clones in this sample may be carry-over from other donors' samples.

A few counts support this clonotype. The chain's CDR3 is CASRPVGGGLNTEAFF. CDR3 sequence (DNA): TGTGCCAGCAGACCAGTCGGCGGGGGGCTGAACACTGAAGCTTTCTTT. The chain has TRBV11-2 and TRBJ1-1, with a possible D match to TRBD1 (6 bases). The CDR3 is 16 amino acids. V shed 6 bases and J shed 0 bases, with 17 bases lying between them. CDR1 is SGHAT and CDR2 is FQNNGV in the germline V gene. The whole variable domain, remainder taken from reference TRBV11-2 and TRBJ1-1, is EAGVAQSPRYKIIEKRQSVAFWCNPISGHATLYWYQQILGQGPKLLIQFQNNGVVDDSQLPKDRFSAERLKGVDSTLKIQPAKLEDSAVYLCASRPVGGGLNTEAFFGQGTRLTVV.

This clonotype was seen many times. This chain joins TRBV7-2 and TRBJ2-7; 9 positions agree with TRBD1. The germline gives CDR1 SGHTA, CDR2 FQGNSA. The CDR3 sequence is 16 residues long. The V gene end was trimmed by 6 bases and the J gene end by 5 bases; junction bases not matched to a gene: 14. The CDR3 DNA reads as TGTGCCAGCAGTCCTATTTTCGGGACAGGGTCCGACGAGCAGTACTTC. Translating gives CASSPIFGTGSDEQYF.

The chain uses TRBV2 and TRBJ1-2; D remains unclear. Trimming shortened V by 6 bases and J by 0 bases, and 8 bases separated the two germline ends. The CDR3 consists of 13 residues. CDR1 and CDR2 (germline): SNHLY, FYNNEI. CDR3 DNA sequence: TGTGCCAGCAGAGGTGAAACTAACTATGGCTACACCTTC. Amino acid sequence: CASRGETNYGYTF.

This chain uses TRBV2 with TRBJ1-2; D remains ambiguous. Trimming shortened V by 7 bases and J by 0 bases, and 6 bases separated the two germline ends. The CDR3 is 12 residues long. Germline V gene lookup returns CDR1 SNHLY and CDR2 FYNNEI. The CDR3 nucleotides are TGTGCCAGCATCCACCCTAACTATGGCTACACCTTC. Encoded protein: CASIHPNYGYTF.

V is TRBV20-1 and J is TRBJ2-1, with TRBD2 as a possible D gene (5 bases). V dropped 4 bases and J dropped 4 bases, with 11 bases sitting between them. Germline CDR1 and CDR2: DFQATT and SNEGSKA (reference sequence). CDR3 length: 13 residues. The CDR3 DNA reads TGCAGTGCTATGGGAACGGGGTACAATGAGCAGTTCTTC. It is translated as CSAMGTGYNEQFF.

This clonotype was seen a few times. The chain combines TRBV10-3 with TRBJ1-5, with no clear D. There are 15 residues in the CDR3. V was cut by 2 bases and J by 6 bases, with 14 bases left in between. In germline, CDR1 is ENHRY, CDR2 SYGVKD. CDR3 nucleotides: TGTGCCATCAGTGAGGACCGGACTGTAGGTCAGCCCCAGCATTTT. This translates into CAISEDRTVGQPQHF.

The V and J genes are TRBV10-2 and TRBJ2-3; D is possibly TRBD1 (7 bases). Between the trimmed V and J ends, which lost 5 bases and 3 bases, there was a span of 24 bases. The CDR3 has 18 residues. CDR1 is WSHSY and CDR2 is SAAADI in the germline V gene. This CDR3 reads CASSINLRAGGLTDTQYF. In DNA, the CDR3 is TGCGCCAGCAGTATTAACCTGCGGGCAGGGGGGTTAACAGATACGCAGTATTTT.

This clonotype was seen many times. The chain couples TRBV6-1 to TRBJ1-3; D gene uncertain. Trimming shortened V by 5 bases and J by 8 bases, and 7 bases separated the two germline ends. The CDR3 is 11 residues long. CDR1 and CDR2 from the germline V gene are MNHNS and SASEGT. This CDR3 reads CASSYGDTIYF. The CDR3 DNA reads TGTGCCAGCAGTTATGGTGACACCATATATTTT.

The V and J genes are TRBV6-2 or TRBV6-3 and TRBJ2-1; D uncertain. CDR1 MNHEY and CDR2 SVGEGT come from the germline V gene. V dropped 3 bases and J dropped 8 bases, with 5 bases sitting between them. CDR3 length equals 11 residues. The CDR3 loop is CASSYSHEQFF. CDR3 sequence (DNA): TGTGCCAGCAGTTATTCCCATGAGCAGTTCTTC.

This clonotype showed up many times. The chain couples TRBV5-5 to TRBJ2-1, with TRBD1 matching 7 bases. Germline V lookup: CDR1 SGHKS, CDR2 YYEKEE (reference sequence). The CDR3 consists of 17 residues. V gave up 4 bases and J gave up 7 bases; unmatched junction bases: 17. CDR3 coding DNA: TGTGCCAGCAGCCGCCACCCCTCCGGGACAGCCTCAAATGAGCAGTTCTTC. This gives the protein CASSRHPSGTASNEQFF.

The chain carries TRBV6-1 and TRBJ1-1; TRBD1 aligns across 10 bases. Germline V lookup: CDR1 MNHNS, CDR2 SASEGT. This CDR3 region has 14 residues. V was clipped by 3 bases and J by 5 bases; unmatched bases: 3. CDR3 DNA sequence: TGTGCCAGCAGTGACCGGGACAGGGGAACTGAAGCTTTCTTT. This gives the protein CASSDRDRGTEAFF.

In its sample, this clonotype was seen many times. The CDR3 region is CASSLGLAGTYNEQFF. In nucleotides, the CDR3 is TGTGCCAGCAGCTTAGGATTAGCGGGTACCTACAATGAGCAGTTCTTC. J is TRBJ2-1 and V is TRBV7-6, with 7 bases fitting TRBD2. CDR3 length: 16 residues. Germline lookup yields CDR1 SGHVS and CDR2 FNYEAQ. V dropped 1 base and J dropped 2; count of bases not matched to a gene: 5.

This clonotype was seen more than once but under ten times. The V call is TRBV7-9, the J call TRBJ2-3; possible D gene TRBD2, 5 bases. The CDR3 totals 14 residues. Germline V gives CDR1 SEHNR, CDR2 FQNEAQ (reference sequence). Trimming stripped 5 bases from V and 9 bases from J, with 18 bases between. The CDR3 DNA reads as TGTGCCAGCAGCCCGTACATGGGGAGCTCCACGCAGTATTTT. Protein product: CASSPYMGSSTQYF.

The table lists this clonotype with many counts. The chain couples TRBV7-2 to TRBJ2-3, with unresolved D. CDR3 length: 15 amino acids. V was clipped by 5 bases and J by 2 bases, with 14 bases between them. Germline CDR1 SGHTA, CDR2 FQGNSA. CDR3 sequence (DNA): TGTGCCAGCAGCCCAAGACTGGAGTACACAGATACGCAGTATTTT. Translated: CASSPRLEYTDTQYF.

This clonotype was found many times. The chain has TRBV24-1 and TRBJ2-3, with D uncertain. Germline CDR1 KGHDR, CDR2 SFDVKD. Trimming removed 4 bases at V and 0 bases at J, with 13 bases between. The CDR3 totals 16 residues. CDR3 nucleotide sequence: TGTGCCACCAGTGACCCTAGGACGCCCAGCACAGATACGCAGTATTTT. It yields the protein CATSDPRTPSTDTQYF.

In this sample, this clonotype turned up many times. This chain connects TRBV7-8 to TRBJ2-5; D remains unclear. This CDR3 has 14 amino acids. Germline loops: CDR1 SGHVS, CDR2 FQNEAQ. V lost 5 bases and J lost 5, with 15 bases in between. The CDR3 bases are TGTGCCAGCAGCCCTCTGGCCCCCCCGGAGACCCAGTACTTC. This encodes CASSPLAPPETQYF.

The genes are TRBV12-3 or TRBV12-4 and TRBJ2-5; the D gene could be TRBD1 or TRBD2 (5 bases each). V was trimmed by 2 bases and J by 1 base, leaving 11 bases between them. The CDR3 is 15 amino acids. The CDR3 nucleotides are TGTGCCAGCAGTTTATCCGGGACCTTCCAAGAGACCCAGTACTTC. Residues: CASSLSGTFQETQYF.

This clonotype was counted many times. The V gene is TRBV7-2, the J gene TRBJ1-3; D unclear. Germline V gene data show CDR1 as SGHTA and CDR2 as FQGNSA. The V end was cut by 3 bases, the J end by 2 bases, with 11 bases between. The CDR3 has 15 amino acids. CDR3: CASSFGAGTGNTIYF. The CDR3 bases are TGTGCCAGCAGCTTCGGAGCGGGCACTGGAAACACCATATATTTT.

This clonotype was seen repeatedly, ten times or more. J is TRBJ2-7 and V is TRBV7-6; D remains ambiguous. Germline lookup yields CDR1 SGHVS and CDR2 FNYEAQ. V lost 5 bases and J 2 bases, leaving 16 bases between the germline ends. CDR3 length equals 15 residues. In DNA, the CDR3 is TGTGCCAGCAGCCCCATTGACCGGGCGCCCTACGAGCAGTACTTC. The encoded protein is CASSPIDRAPYEQYF.

This clonotype appeared many times. CDR3 DNA: TGTGCCAGCAGTGCTGGCCCTGGAAACACCATATATTTT. Translated: CASSAGPGNTIYF. The chain joins TRBV12-3 or TRBV12-4 to TRBJ1-3; D uncertain. Trimming cost V 5 bases and J 2 bases, with 7 bases left between them. The CDR3 runs 13 residues.

The chain carries TRBV18 and TRBJ2-6; D not certain. The CDR3 runs 17 residues. The ends were cut back, 3 bases at V and 0 bases at J, with 12 bases in the middle. In germline, CDR1 is KGHSH, CDR2 LQKENI. This chain's CDR3 is CASSPLTQDSGANVLTF. The CDR3 DNA follows: TGTGCCAGCTCACCTCTCACTCAGGACTCTGGGGCCAACGTCCTGACTTTC.

This clonotype occurred many times. V usage is TRBV12-3 or TRBV12-4 and J usage is TRBJ2-1; tentative D call: TRBD1 (5 bases). V was trimmed by 6 bases and J by 4 bases, leaving 16 bases between them. The CDR3 contains 15 residues. In DNA, the CDR3 is TGTGCCAGCAGCCTGACAGTTAAGGGGTACAATGAGCAGTTCTTC. Translating it yields CASSLTVKGYNEQFF.

This clonotype was recorded many times. The rearrangement links TRBV7-2 to TRBJ1-6; weak D call: TRBD1 (5 bases). Trimming removed 5 bases from V and 5 bases from J, with 16 bases in between. The CDR3 spans 16 residues. Germline V gene lookup returns CDR1 SGHTA and CDR2 FQGNSA. The CDR3 here is CASSVRDPRNNSPLHF. The CDR3 coding sequence is TGTGCCAGCAGCGTCCGGGACCCGCGGAATAATTCACCCCTCCACTTT.

The rearrangement links TRBV20-1 to TRBJ2-1; 8 bases match TRBD2. CDR1 and CDR2 (germline): DFQATT, SNEGSKA (reference sequence). The CDR3 contains 15 residues. The V and J ends lost 4 bases and 0 bases, in that order; junction bases with no gene match: 5. CDR3 residues: CSAISGTTSYNEQFF. In DNA form, the CDR3 reads TGCAGTGCTATTAGCGGGACTACCTCCTACAATGAGCAGTTCTTC.

The CDR3 region has the DNA TGCAGCGTTGTGGGAGGCCTCAGGGCCACAGATACGCAGTATTTT. Amino acid sequence: CSVVGGLRATDTQYF. The gene calls are TRBV29-1 and TRBJ2-3; TRBD2 might be the D (6 bases). V was clipped by 4 bases and J by 2 bases, with 16 bases between them. This CDR3 contains 15 residues. Per germline, CDR1 SQVTM and CDR2 ANQGSEA.

This clonotype was observed a handful of times. The chain recombines TRBV12-3 or TRBV12-4 with TRBJ2-1, with D maybe TRBD2 (6 bases). The CDR3 runs 16 residues. Trimming took off 5 bases at V and 0 bases at J, with 14 bases between the two ends. The CDR3 loop reads CASSGTPSSSYNEQFF. CDR3 nucleotide sequence: TGTGCCAGCAGTGGGACTCCTTCGAGCTCCTACAATGAGCAGTTCTTC.

With regard to this clonotype: This could be a read error, since a much larger clone is one nucleotide away. CDR3 sequence: CASTLLPAETQYF. In DNA form, the CDR3 reads TGTGCCAGCACGCTGCTTCCTGCAGAGACCCAGTACTTC. The chain combines TRBV7-2 with TRBJ2-5; D is uncertain. Per germline, CDR1 SGHTA and CDR2 FQGNSA. V lost 7 bases and J lost 4, with 13 bases in between. CDR3 length equals 13 residues.

A few counts support this clonotype. The gene calls are TRBV7-2 and TRBJ2-2; 8 bases match TRBD2. The CDR3 has 17 residues. Germline loops: CDR1 SGHTA, CDR2 FQGNSA. J gave up 5 bases and V 5 bases, and 13 bases lay outside the gene matches. CDR3 sequence (DNA): TGTGCCAGCAGCCAAAATTCAGCGGGAGCCGGGACCGGGGAGCTGTTTTTT. It codes for CASSQNSAGAGTGELFF. Supplemented by reference TRBV7-2 and TRBJ2-2, the full variable domain reads GAGVSQSPSNKVTEKGKDVELRCDPISGHTALYWYRQSLGQGLEFLIYFQGNSAPDKSGLPSDRFSAERTGGSVSTLTIQRTQQEDSAVYLCASSQNSAGAGTGELFFGEGSRLTVL.

This clonotype has only a few counts. The chain joins TRBV28 to TRBJ2-7; the D call may be TRBD1 or TRBD2 (6 bases each). CDR1 and CDR2 from the germline V gene are MDHEN and SYDVKM. The CDR3 is made up of 16 amino acids. The V end lost 5 bases, the J end lost 6 bases, and 23 bases lay between the germline ends. Written as DNA, the CDR3 is TGTGCCAGCAGTGCCCTTACAGGGAGGAAGGTGACCGAGCAGTACTTC. Protein: CASSALTGRKVTEQYF. The variable domain in full, completed from reference TRBV28 and TRBJ2-7, reads DVKVTQSSRYLVKRTGEKVFLECVQDMDHENMFWYRQDPGLGLRLIYFSYDVKMKEKGDIPEGYSVSREKKERFSLILESASTNQTSMYLCASSALTGRKVTEQYFGPGTRLTVT.